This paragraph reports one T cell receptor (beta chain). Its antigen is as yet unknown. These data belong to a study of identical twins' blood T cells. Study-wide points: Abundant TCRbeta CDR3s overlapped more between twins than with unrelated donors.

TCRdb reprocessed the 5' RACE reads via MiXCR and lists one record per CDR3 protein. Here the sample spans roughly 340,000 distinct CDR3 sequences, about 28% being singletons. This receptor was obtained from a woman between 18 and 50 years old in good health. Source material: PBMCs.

The CDR3 sequence is CASSPLGLAGGKFF. The CDR3 DNA follows: TGTGCCAGCAGTCCACTGGGACTAGCGGGAGGAAAGTTCTTC. This chain uses TRBV6-2 or TRBV6-3 with TRBJ2-1; TRBD2 matches at 15 bases. The germline CDR1 and CDR2 sequences are MNHEY and SVGEGT. Germline trimming cut 5 bases from V and 14 bases from J; bases unmatched to any gene: 7. CDR3 length: 14 residues.